This T cell receptor (beta chain) derives from a study of blood T cell repertoires in COVID-19. The ends lost 0 bases at V and 4 bases at J; junction bases unmatched: 2. CDR3 length: 15 residues. The germline V gene has CDR1 KGHSH and CDR2 LQKENI. This table comes from immunoSEQ multiplex PCR, and its TCRdb copy is limited to in-frame clones, with some not included. Of approximately 240,000 clones in the sample, nearly 95% were seen once. The rearrangement joins TRBV18 to TRBJ2-1; 8 positions agree with TRBD2. The specimen sequenced was peripheral blood. The origin of this receptor is a man aged 30 to 45 with COVID-19, enrolled during active disease. The CDR3 loop is CASSPPGLEYNEQFF. The CDR3 nucleotides are TGTGCCAGCTCACCACCGGGACTAGAATACAATGAGCAGTTCTTC.